Sequencing of this TCR beta chain was carried out in a study of blood T cell repertoires in COVID-19. Study information: Some COVID-19 samples were acute and others convalescent; all came from the United States, Italy and Spain. T cells, B-cell-depleted T cells, or PBMCs supplied cDNA or gDNA.

Authors' analysis steps: Reference gene primer amplification in the assay estimated nucleated cell counts. Assay: immunoSEQ multiplex PCR; the TCRdb copy retains only in-frame clones and omits some. From that table come the V and J calls and clone size; the DNA was used to work out D and trimming. This sample has fewer than 200,000 clones, with 85% to 90% found just once. V was cut by 5 bases and J by 0 bases, with 13 bases left in between. Germline values: CDR1 KGHSH, CDR2 LQKENI. The CDR3 runs 16 residues. The genes are TRBV18 and TRBJ1-4, with D tentatively TRBD1 (6 bases). This clonotype originated in a woman aged 18-30 years who had recovered from COVID-19. The sample consisted of peripheral blood. CDR3 sequence: CASSFSQGATNEKLFF. DNA for the CDR3: TGTGCCAGCTCATTTTCACAGGGTGCAACTAATGAAAAACTGTTTTTT.